The following is a T cell receptor (beta chain) sequence with its context. The target antigen is unknown. This sample stems from a study of T cells in Graves' hyperthyroidism and ophthalmopathy. Amplified regions were TCR beta CDR3 sequences from RNA transcripts. RT-PCR in the first round (using the HTBI primer set) targeted the TCR CDR3. TCRdb analysed the multiplex PCR reads with MiXCR anew, one entry per CDR3 protein. Of under 450,000 distinct CDR3 sequences in the sample, about 15% are singletons; the top ten hold 7.5% to 8%. The germline V gene has CDR1 LGHNA and CDR2 YNFKEQ. With 2 bases clipped from V and 1 base from J, the junction kept 14 bases outside the gene matches. The length of the CDR3 is 19 residues. Each patient was aged 18 to 65 and had newly diagnosed hyperthyroidism of under 2 months' duration. Uncontrolled infection, other autoimmune disease, pregnancy or lactation led to exclusion.

Overall study results and limits: Blood also showed most of the thyroid clonotypes that were expanded above 0.001. A model of 13 V-J pairs discriminated ophthalmopathy from stable hyperthyroidism.

This TCR derives from a woman aged 18-35 years with Graves' hyperthyroidism. The sample comprised blood. The chain couples TRBV4-2 to TRBJ2-1; 7 bases align to TRBD1. The CDR3 region is CASSQPYSTGFPSYNEQFF. The CDR3 DNA follows: TGTGCCAGCAGCCAACCCTACTCGACAGGGTTCCCTTCCTACAATGAGCAGTTCTTC.